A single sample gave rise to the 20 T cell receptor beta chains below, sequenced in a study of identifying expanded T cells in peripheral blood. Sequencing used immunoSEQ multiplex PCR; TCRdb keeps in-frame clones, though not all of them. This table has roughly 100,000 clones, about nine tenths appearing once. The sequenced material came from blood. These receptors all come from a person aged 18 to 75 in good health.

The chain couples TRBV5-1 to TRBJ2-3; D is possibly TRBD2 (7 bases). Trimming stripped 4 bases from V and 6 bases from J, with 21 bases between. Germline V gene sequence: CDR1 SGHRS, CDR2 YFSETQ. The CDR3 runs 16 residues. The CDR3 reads CASSPARGGSTDTQYF. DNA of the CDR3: TGCGCCAGCAGCCCGGCGAGGGGGGGCTCTACGGATACGCAGTATTTT.

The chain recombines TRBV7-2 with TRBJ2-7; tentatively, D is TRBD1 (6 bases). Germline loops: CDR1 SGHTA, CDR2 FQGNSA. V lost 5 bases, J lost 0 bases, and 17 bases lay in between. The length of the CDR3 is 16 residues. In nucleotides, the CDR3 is TGTGCCAGCAGCCCCGCCAGGGGACGGACCTCCTACGAGCAGTACTTC. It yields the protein CASSPARGRTSYEQYF.

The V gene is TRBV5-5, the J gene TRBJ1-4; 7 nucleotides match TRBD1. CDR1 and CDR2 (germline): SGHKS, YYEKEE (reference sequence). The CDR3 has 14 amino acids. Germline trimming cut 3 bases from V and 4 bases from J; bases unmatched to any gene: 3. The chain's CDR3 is CASSSGTVNEKLFF. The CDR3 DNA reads TGTGCCAGCAGCTCTGGGACAGTTAATGAAAAACTGTTTTTT. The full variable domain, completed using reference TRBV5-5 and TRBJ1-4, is DAGVTQSPTHLIKTRGQQVTLRCSPISGHKSVSWYQQVLGQGPQFIFQYYEKEERGRGNFPDRFSARQFPNYSSELNVNALLLGDSALYLCASSSGTVNEKLFFGSGTQLSVL.

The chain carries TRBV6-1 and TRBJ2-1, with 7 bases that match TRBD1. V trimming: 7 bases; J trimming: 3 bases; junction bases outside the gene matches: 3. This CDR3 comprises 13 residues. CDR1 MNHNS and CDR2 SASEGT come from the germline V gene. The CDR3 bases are TGTGCCAGCAAAACAGGGGACTACAATGAGCAGTTCTTC. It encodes CASKTGDYNEQFF.

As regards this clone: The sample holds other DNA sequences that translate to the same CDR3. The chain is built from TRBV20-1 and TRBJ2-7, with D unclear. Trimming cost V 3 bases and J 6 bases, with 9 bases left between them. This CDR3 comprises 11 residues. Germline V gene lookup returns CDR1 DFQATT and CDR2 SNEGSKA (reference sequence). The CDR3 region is CSARGWGEQYF. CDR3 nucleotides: TGCAGTGCTAGGGGGTGGGGCGAGCAGTACTTC.

CDR3 sequence reads: CASSSSAGGSYNEQFF. CDR3 in DNA: TGTGCCAGCAGCTCGTCAGCGGGAGGCTCCTACAATGAGCAGTTCTTC. The V and J genes are TRBV9 and TRBJ2-1; TRBD2 matches at 9 bases. The CDR3 length is 16 residues. Germline V gives CDR1 SGDLS, CDR2 YYNGEE. J lost 0 bases, V lost 4 bases, and 5 bases had no gene match.

Here the CDR3 reads CASSLVGVSTDTQYF. The CDR3 DNA reads TGTGCCAGCAGCTTAGTGGGCGTAAGCACAGATACGCAGTATTTT. The chain is built from TRBV7-2 and TRBJ2-3; D is ambiguous. Germline assignment: CDR1 SGHTA and CDR2 FQGNSA. Trimming took off 1 base at V and 0 bases at J, with 8 bases between the two ends. The CDR3 runs to 15 residues.

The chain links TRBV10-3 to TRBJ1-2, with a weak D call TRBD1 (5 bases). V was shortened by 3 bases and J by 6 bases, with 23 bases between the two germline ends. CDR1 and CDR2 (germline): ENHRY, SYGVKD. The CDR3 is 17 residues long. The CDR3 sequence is CAISDRDGRRRSDGYTF. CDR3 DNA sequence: TGTGCCATCAGTGACCGGGACGGTCGCCGGCGGAGCGATGGCTACACCTTC.

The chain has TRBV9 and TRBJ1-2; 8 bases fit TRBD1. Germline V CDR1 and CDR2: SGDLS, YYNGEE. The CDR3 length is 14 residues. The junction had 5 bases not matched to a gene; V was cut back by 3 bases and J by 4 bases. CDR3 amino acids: CASSAETGAYGYTF. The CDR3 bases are TGTGCCAGCAGCGCCGAGACAGGGGCCTATGGCTACACCTTC.

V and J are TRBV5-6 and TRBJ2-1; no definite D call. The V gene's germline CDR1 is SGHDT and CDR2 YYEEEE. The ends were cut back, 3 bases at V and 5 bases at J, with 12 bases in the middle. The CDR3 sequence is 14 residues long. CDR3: CASSSLARNNEQFF. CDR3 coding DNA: TGTGCCAGCAGCTCACTGGCCCGAAACAATGAGCAGTTCTTC.

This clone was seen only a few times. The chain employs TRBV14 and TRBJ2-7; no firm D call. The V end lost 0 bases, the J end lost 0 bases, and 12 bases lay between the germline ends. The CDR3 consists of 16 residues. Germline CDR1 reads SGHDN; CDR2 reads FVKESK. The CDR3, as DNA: TGTGCCAGCAGCCAAGATGTGGGGTCCTACTCCTACGAGCAGTACTTC. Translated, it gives CASSQDVGSYSYEQYF.

The CDR3 region has the DNA TGTGCCAGTACCCCGGGACAGGAGGGGCCCCAGCATTTT. It is translated as CASTPGQEGPQHF. The V gene is TRBV19, the J gene TRBJ1-5, with TRBD1 matching over 8 bases. The CDR3 spans 13 residues. Germline V gene data show CDR1 as LNHDA and CDR2 as SQIVND (reference sequence). With 7 bases clipped from V and 9 bases from J, the junction kept 8 bases outside the gene matches.

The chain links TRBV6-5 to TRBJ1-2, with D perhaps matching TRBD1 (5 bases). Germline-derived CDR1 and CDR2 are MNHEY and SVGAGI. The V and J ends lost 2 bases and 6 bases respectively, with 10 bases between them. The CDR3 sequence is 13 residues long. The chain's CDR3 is CASSYQGWDGYTF. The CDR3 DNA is TGTGCCAGCAGTTACCAGGGATGGGATGGCTACACCTTC.

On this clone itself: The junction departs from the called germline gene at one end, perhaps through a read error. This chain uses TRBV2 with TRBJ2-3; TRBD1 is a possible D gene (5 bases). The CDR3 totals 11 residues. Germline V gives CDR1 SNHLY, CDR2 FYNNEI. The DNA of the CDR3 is TGTGCCAGCAGTGAACCGCTCGACAGTTGTTTT. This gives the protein CASSEPLDSCF.

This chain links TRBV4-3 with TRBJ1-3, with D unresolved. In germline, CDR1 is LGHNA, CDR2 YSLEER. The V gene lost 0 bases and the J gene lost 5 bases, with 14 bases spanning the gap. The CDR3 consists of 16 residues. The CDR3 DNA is TGCGCCAGCAGCCAAGATTGGGCAGGACCTCGAAACACCATATATTTT. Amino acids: CASSQDWAGPRNTIYF.

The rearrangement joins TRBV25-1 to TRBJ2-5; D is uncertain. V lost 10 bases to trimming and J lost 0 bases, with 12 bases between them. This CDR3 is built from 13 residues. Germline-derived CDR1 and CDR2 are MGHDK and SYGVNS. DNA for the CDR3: TGTGCCACCAAGGGCGAGTACCAAGAGACCCAGTACTTC. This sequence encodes CATKGEYQETQYF.

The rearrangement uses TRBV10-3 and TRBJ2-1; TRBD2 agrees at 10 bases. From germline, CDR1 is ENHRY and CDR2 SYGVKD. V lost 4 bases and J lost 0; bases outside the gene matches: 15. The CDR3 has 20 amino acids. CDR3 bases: TGTGCCATCAGTGCCCCGCCGGGACTAGCGCCCTTGGGCTCCTACAATGAGCAGTTCTTC. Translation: CAISAPPGLAPLGSYNEQFF.

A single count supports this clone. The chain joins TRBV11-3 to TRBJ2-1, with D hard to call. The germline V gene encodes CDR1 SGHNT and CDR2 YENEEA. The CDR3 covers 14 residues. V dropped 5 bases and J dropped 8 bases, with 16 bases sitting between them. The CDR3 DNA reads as TGTGCCAGCAGCCCCCAAGGAAGCTTCCATGAGCAGTTCTTC. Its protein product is CASSPQGSFHEQFF.

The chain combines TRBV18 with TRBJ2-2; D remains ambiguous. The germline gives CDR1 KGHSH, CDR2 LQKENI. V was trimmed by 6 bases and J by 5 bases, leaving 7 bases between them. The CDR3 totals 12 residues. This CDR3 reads CASSLITGELFF. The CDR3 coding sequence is TGTGCCAGCTCCCTTATAACCGGGGAGCTGTTTTTT.

The CDR3 nucleotides read TGCGCCAGCAGCTACGGGACAGGGCAAGAGACCCAGTACTTC. As protein: CASSYGTGQETQYF. V is TRBV5-1 and J is TRBJ2-5, with 9 bases fitting TRBD1. After removal of 3 bases from V and 2 bases from J, the junction contained 2 bases not matched to a gene. The V gene's germline CDR1 is SGHRS and CDR2 YFSETQ. The CDR3 totals 14 residues.